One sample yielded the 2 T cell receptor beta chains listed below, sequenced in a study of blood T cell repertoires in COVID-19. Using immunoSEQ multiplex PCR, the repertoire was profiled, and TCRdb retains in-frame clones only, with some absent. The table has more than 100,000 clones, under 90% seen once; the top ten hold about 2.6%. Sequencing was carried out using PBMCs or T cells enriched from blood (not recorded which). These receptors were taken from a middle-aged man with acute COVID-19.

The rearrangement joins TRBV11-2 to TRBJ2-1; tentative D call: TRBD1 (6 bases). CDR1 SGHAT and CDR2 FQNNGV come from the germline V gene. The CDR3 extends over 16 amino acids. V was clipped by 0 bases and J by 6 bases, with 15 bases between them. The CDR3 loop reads CASSLDIGQGINEQFF. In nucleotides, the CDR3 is TGTGCCAGCAGCTTAGATATAGGGCAGGGGATCAATGAGCAGTTCTTC.

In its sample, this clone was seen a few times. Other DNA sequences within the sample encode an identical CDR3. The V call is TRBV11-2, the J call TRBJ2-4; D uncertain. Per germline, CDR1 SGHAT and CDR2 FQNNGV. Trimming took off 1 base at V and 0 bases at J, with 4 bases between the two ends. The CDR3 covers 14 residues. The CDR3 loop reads CASSLALAKNIQYF. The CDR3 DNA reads TGTGCCAGCAGCTTAGCCCTAGCCAAAAACATTCAGTACTTC.